This T cell receptor beta chain derives from a study of blood T cells in healthy people across ages. Study-wide context: Using template switching, researchers captured about one barcoded beta molecule for each two T cells.

A J-beta primer mix and a sample-barcoded 5' primer were used in a second PCR of about 7 to 12 cycles. TCRdb called the 5' RACE reads again in MiXCR, with one record for every CDR3 protein. The data contain roughly 800,000 distinct CDR3 sequences, 58% of them singletons. V dropped 4 bases and J dropped 0 bases, with 9 bases sitting between them. This CDR3 contains 15 residues. Germline assignment: CDR1 MNHNS and CDR2 SASEGT. The sample was blood. The chain combines TRBV6-1 with TRBJ1-4; D ambiguous. This TCR came from a man aged 25 to 45 in good health. Here the CDR3 reads CASSATAATNEKLFF. The CDR3 nucleotides are TGTGCCAGCAGTGCAACAGCCGCAACTAATGAAAAACTGTTTTTT.